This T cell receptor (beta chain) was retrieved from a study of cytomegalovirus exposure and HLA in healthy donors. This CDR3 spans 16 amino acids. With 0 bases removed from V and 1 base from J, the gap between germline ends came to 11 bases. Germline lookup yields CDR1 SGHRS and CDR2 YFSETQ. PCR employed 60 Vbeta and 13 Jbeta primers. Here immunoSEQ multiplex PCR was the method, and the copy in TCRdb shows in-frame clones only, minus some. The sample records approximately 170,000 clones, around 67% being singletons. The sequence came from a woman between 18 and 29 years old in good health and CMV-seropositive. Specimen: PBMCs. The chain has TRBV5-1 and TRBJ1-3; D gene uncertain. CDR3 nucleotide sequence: TGCGCCAGCAGCTTGGAGGGAGGTCGGTCTGGAAACACCATATATTTT. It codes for CASSLEGGRSGNTIYF.